Described below is a single TCR beta chain sequence and its context. TCRdb re-called the 5' RACE reads and catalogs CDR3 proteins one per entry, DNA excluded. The sample table sets out 200,000 to 250,000 distinct CDR3 sequences. This CDR3 has 14 amino acids. The germline gives CDR1 SGHTA, CDR2 FQGNSA. The data were obtained in a study of monozygotic twins with inflammatory bowel disease. This sequence was found in a human donor with ulcerative colitis or Crohn's disease, or a healthy co-twin of an affected twin (not recorded which). The sequenced sample consisted of blood. This chain connects TRBV7-2 to TRBJ2-2; as DNA is missing, the TRBD1 call by TCRdb cannot be tested. The CDR3 reads CASSPLARTGELFF.